This entry features one T cell receptor beta chain sequence. These data are taken from a study of shared clonotypes between healthy human individuals. This CDR3 has 13 amino acids. V was pared by 3 bases and J by 5 bases, with 3 bases of the junction left unmatched. Germline V lookup: CDR1 MNHNS, CDR2 SASEGT. Some clones are missing from TCRdb's copy, which holds only in-frame ones; the method was immunoSEQ multiplex PCR. The data hold a few million clones, with around nine tenths observed a single time. This chain uses TRBV6-1 with TRBJ2-7, with 8 bases aligning to TRBD2. The sequenced material came from naive CD4+ T cells sorted from blood. Subset meaning: CD45RA+ positively selected. The source is a young man in good health. The CDR3 is CASSEGLVHEQYF. The CDR3 coding sequence is TGTGCCAGCAGTGAGGGACTAGTCCACGAGCAGTACTTC.